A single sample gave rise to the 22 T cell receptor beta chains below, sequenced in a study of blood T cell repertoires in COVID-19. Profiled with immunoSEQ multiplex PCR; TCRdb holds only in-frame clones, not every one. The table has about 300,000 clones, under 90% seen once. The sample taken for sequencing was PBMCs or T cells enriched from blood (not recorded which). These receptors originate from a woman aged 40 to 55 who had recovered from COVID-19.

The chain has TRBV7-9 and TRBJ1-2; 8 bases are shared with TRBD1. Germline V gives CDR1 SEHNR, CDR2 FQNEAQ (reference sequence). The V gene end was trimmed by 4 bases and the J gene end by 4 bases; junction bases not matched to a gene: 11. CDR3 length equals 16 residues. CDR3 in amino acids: CASSSSTAGGGYGYTF. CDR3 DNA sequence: TGTGCCAGCAGCTCGAGCACGGCAGGGGGCGGCTATGGCTACACCTTC.

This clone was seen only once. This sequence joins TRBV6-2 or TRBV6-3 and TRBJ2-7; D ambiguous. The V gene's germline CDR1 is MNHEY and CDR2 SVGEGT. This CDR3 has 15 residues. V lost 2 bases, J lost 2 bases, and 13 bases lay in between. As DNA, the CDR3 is TGTGCCAGCAGTTACCGGCGGAGAATGACCTACGAGCAGTACTTC. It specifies CASSYRRRMTYEQYF.

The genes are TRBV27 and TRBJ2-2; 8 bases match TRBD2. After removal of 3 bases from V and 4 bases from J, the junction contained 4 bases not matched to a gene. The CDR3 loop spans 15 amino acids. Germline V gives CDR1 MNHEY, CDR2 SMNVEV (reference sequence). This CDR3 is CASSFGRVGTGELFF. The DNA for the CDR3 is TGTGCCAGCAGTTTCGGGAGGGTCGGCACCGGGGAGCTGTTTTTT.

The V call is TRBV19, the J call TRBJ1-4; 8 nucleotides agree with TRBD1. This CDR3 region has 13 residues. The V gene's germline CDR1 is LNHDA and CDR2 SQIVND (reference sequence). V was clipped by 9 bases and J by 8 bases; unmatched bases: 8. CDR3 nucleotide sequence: TGTGCCAGCGAGAGGAGACAGGGGGAAAAACTGTTTTTT. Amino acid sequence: CASERRQGEKLFF.

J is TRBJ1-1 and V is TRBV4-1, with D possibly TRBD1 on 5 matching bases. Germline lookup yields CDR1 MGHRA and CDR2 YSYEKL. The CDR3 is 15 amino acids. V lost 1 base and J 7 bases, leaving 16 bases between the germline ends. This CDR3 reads CASSQVAHPQGEAFF. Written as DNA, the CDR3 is TGCGCCAGCAGCCAAGTTGCACACCCTCAGGGTGAAGCTTTCTTT.

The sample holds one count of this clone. In DNA, the CDR3 is TGTGCCAGCAGCGTAGCTTGGGGGGGGCAATCTGGAAACACCATATATTTT. Protein: CASSVAWGGQSGNTIYF. V is TRBV9 and J is TRBJ1-3; a possible D gene is TRBD1 (6 bases). Trimming pared 0 bases from V and 1 base from J, leaving 14 bases between. Per germline, CDR1 SGDLS and CDR2 YYNGEE. The CDR3 runs to 17 residues.

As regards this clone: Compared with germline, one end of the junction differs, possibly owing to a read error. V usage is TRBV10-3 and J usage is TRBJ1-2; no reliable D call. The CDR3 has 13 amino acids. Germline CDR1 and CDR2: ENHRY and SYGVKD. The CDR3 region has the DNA TGTGCCATAAGTGGCAGGCCCGCCGACGGCTACACCTTC. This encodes CAISGRPADGYTF.

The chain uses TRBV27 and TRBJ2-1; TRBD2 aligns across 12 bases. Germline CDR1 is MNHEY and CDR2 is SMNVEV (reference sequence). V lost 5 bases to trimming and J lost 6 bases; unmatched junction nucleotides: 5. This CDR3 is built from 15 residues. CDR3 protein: CASSILAGGLNEQFF. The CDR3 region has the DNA TGTGCCAGCAGTATACTAGCGGGGGGCCTCAATGAGCAGTTCTTC.

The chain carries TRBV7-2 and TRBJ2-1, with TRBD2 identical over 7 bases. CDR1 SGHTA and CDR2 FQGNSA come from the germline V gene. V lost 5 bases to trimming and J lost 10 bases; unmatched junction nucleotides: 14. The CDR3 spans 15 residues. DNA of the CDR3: TGTGCCAGCAGCGGGTCAACGGGAGGCTCCGGAGAGCAGTTCTTC. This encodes CASSGSTGGSGEQFF.

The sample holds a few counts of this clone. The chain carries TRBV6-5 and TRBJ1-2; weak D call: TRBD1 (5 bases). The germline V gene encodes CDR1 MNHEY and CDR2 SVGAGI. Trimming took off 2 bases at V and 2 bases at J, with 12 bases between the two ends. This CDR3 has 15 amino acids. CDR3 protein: CASSYQRQLNYGYTF. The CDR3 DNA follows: TGTGCCAGCAGTTACCAGAGACAGCTGAACTATGGCTACACCTTC.

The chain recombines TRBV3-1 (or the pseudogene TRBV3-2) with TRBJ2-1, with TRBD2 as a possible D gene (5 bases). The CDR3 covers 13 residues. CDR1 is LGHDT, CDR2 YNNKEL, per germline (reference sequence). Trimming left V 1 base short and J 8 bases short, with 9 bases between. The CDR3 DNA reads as TGTGCCAGCAGCCAAGGACTAAACTATGAGCAGTTCTTC. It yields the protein CASSQGLNYEQFF.

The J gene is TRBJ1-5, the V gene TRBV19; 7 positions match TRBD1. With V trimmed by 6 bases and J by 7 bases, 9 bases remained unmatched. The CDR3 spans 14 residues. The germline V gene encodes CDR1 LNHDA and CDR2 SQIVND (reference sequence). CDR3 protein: CASRRGPGVQPQHF. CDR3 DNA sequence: TGTGCCAGTAGGAGGGGGCCCGGAGTCCAGCCCCAGCATTTT.

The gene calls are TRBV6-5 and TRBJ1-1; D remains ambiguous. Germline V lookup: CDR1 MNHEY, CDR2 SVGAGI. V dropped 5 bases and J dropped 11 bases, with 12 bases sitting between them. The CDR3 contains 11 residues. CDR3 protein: CASSTSSRAFF. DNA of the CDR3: TGTGCCAGCAGTACGTCCTCACGGGCTTTCTTT.

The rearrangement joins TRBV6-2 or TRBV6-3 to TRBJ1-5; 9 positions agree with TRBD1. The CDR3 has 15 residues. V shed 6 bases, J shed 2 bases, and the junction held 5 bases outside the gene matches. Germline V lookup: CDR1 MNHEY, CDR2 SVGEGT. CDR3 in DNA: TGTGCCAGCAGCCTCACAGGGGGCGGCAATCAGCCCCAGCATTTT. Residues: CASSLTGGGNQPQHF.

CDR3: CASSRTGGGNQPQHF. DNA for the CDR3: TGTGCCAGCAGTCGGACAGGGGGAGGCAATCAGCCCCAGCATTTT. The V call is TRBV2, the J call TRBJ1-5; TRBD1 matches 10 bases. The CDR3 covers 15 residues. Germline V CDR1 and CDR2: SNHLY, FYNNEI. Trimming at V came to 5 bases and at J to 2 bases, leaving 3 bases not matched to a gene.

The CDR3 sequence is CASSLDVPGQGFYGYTF. CDR3 in DNA: TGCGCCAGCAGCTTGGATGTCCCGGGACAGGGTTTCTATGGCTACACCTTC. The rearrangement uses TRBV5-1 and TRBJ1-2; 9 nucleotides match TRBD1. Germline lookup yields CDR1 SGHRS and CDR2 YFSETQ. The CDR3 extends over 17 amino acids. V trimming: 0 bases; J trimming: 4 bases; junction bases outside the gene matches: 10. Using reference TRBV5-1 and TRBJ1-2 for the parts outside the CDR3, the full variable domain is KAGVTQTPRYLIKTRGQQVTLSCSPISGHRSVSWYQQTPGQGLQFLFEYFSETQRNKGNFPGRFSGRQFSNSRSEMNVSTLELGDSALYLCASSLDVPGQGFYGYTFGSGTRLTVV.

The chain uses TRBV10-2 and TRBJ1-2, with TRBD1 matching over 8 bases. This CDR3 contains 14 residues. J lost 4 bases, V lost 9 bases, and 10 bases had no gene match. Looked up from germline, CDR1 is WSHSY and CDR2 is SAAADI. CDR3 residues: CARGGWDRPYGYTF. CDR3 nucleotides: TGCGCCAGAGGGGGATGGGACAGGCCCTATGGCTACACCTTC.

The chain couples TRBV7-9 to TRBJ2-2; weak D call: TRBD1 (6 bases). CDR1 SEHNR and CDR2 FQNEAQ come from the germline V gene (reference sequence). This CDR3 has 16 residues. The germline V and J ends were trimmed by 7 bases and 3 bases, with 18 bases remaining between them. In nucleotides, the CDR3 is TGTGCCAGCACCCCAGGGGCTAATATTGACACCGGGGAGCTGTTTTTT. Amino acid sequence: CASTPGANIDTGELFF.

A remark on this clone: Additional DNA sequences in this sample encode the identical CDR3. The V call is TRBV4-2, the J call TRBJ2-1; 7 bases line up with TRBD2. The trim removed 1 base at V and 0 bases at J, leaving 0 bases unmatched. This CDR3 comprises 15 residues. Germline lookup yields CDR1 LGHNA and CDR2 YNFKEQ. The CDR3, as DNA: TGTGCCAGCAGCCAAGCTAGCGGCTCCTACAATGAGCAGTTCTTC. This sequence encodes CASSQASGSYNEQFF.

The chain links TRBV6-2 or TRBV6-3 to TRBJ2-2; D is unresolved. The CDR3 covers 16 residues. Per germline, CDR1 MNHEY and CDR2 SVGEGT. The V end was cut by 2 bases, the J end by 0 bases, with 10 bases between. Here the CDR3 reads CASSYGVATNTGELFF. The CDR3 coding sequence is TGTGCCAGCAGTTACGGAGTAGCAACGAACACCGGGGAGCTGTTTTTT.

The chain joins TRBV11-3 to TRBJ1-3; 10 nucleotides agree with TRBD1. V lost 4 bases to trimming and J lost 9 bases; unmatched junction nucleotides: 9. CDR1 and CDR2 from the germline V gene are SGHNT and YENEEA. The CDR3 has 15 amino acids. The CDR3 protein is CASSSWDRGNGTIYF. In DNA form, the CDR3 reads TGTGCCAGCAGCTCATGGGACAGGGGTAATGGCACCATATATTTT.

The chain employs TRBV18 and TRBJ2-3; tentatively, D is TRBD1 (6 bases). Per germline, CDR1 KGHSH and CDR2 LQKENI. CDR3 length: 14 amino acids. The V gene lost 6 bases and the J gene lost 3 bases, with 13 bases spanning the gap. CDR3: CASSIKTGTDTQYF. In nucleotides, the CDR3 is TGTGCCAGCTCGATTAAAACAGGGACAGATACGCAGTATTTT. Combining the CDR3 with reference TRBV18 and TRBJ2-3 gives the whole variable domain NAGVMQNPRHLVRRRGQEARLRCSPMKGHSHVYWYRQLPEEGLKFMVYLQKENIIDESGMPKERFSAEFPKEGPSILRIQQVVRGDSAAYFCASSIKTGTDTQYFGPGTRLTVL.